The text below deals with one T cell receptor (beta chain). Its antigen remains unidentified. These data come from a study of vaccination and CD4 T cells after COVID-19. Treatment described: approximately nine-day PBMC culture with coronavirus spike peptide pools or control peptides (ViraFEST assay). CD4+ T cells that had been cultured provided DNA sequenced with the Oncomine TCR Beta short-read assay. One entry per CDR3 protein results from TCRdb running MiXCR on the PCR reads. This table holds 9,000 to 15,000 distinct CDR3 sequences, approximately 63% found once. This CDR3 spans 13 amino acids. Germline CDR1 reads SGHTS; CDR2 reads YDEGEE. V was trimmed by 7 bases and J by 5 bases, leaving 15 bases between them.

V gene TRBV5-8 combines with J gene TRBJ2-5; the D gene could be TRBD1 or TRBD2 (6 bases each). The receptor's source is a human donor who had recovered from COVID-19. Input material: CD4+ T cells from blood, cultured in vitro. The CDR3 region is CASGYREDETQYF. The CDR3 coding sequence is TGTGCCAGCGGCTACAGGGAGGATGAGACCCAGTACTTC.